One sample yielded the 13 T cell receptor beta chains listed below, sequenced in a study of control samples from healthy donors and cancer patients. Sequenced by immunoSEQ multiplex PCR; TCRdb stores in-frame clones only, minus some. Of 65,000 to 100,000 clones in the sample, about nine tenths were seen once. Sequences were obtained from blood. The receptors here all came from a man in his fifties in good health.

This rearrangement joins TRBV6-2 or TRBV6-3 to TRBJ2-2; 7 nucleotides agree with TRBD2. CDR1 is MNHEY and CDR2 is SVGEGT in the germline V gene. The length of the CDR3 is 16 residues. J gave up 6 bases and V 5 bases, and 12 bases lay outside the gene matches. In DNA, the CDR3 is TGTGCCAGCAGTCAGCCAGGACTAGGTTCCCCCGGGGAGCTGTTTTTT. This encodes CASSQPGLGSPGELFF.

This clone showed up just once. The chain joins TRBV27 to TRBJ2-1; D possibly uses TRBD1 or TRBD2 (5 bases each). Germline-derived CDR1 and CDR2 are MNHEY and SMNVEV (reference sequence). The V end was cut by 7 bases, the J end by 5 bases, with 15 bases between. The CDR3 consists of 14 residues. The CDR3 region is CASKEGNTHNEQFF. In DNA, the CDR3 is TGTGCCAGCAAAGAGGGGAATACCCACAATGAGCAGTTCTTC.

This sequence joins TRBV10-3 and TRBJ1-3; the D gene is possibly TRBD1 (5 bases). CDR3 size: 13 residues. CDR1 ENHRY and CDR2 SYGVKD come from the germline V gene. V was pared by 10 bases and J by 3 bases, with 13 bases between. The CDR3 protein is CATDRDGGNTIYF. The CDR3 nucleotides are TGTGCCACCGACCGGGACGGTGGAAACACCATATATTTT.

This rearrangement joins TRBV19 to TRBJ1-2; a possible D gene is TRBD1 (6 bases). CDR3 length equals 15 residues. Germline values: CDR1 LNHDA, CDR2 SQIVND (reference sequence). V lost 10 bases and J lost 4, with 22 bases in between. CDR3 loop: CATTSGAAASYGYTF. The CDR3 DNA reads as TGTGCCACGACCTCAGGGGCCGCCGCCTCCTATGGCTACACCTTC.

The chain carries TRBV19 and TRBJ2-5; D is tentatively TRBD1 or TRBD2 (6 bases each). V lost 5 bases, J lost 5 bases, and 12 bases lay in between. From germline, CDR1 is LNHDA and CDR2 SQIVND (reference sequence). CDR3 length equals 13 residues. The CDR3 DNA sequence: TGTGCCAGTAGTCAAGGGGGGACGGAGACCCAGTACTTC. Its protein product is CASSQGGTETQYF. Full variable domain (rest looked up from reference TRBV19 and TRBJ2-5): DGGITQSPKYLFRKEGQNVTLSCEQNLNHDAMYWYRQDPGQGLRLIYYSQIVNDFQKGDIAEGYSVSREKKESFPLTVTSAQKNPTAFYLCASSQGGTETQYFGPGTRLLVL.

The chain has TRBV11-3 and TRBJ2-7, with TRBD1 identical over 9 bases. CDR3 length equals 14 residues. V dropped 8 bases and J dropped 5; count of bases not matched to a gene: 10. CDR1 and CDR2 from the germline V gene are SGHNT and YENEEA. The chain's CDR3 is CASAPGTGSDEQYF. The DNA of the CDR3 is TGTGCCAGCGCTCCCGGGACAGGGAGTGACGAGCAGTACTTC. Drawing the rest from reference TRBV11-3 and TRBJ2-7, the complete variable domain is EAGVVQSPRYKIIEKKQPVAFWCNPISGHNTLYWYLQNLGQGPELLIRYENEEAVDDSQLPKDRFSAERLKGVDSTLKIQPAELGDSAVYLCASAPGTGSDEQYFGPGTRLTVT.

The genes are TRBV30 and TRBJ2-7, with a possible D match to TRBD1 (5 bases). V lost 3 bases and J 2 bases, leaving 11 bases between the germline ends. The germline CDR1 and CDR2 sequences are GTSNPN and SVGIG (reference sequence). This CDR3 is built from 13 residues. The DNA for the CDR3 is TGTGCCTGGAGCATAGGGGATACCTACGAGCAGTACTTC. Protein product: CAWSIGDTYEQYF.

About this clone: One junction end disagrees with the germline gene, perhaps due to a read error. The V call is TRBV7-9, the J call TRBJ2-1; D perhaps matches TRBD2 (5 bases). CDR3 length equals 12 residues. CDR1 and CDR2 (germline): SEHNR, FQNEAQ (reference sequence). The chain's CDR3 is CASTLTGDEQFF. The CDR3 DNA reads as TGTGCCAGCACCTTAACCGGGGATGAGCAGTTCTTC.

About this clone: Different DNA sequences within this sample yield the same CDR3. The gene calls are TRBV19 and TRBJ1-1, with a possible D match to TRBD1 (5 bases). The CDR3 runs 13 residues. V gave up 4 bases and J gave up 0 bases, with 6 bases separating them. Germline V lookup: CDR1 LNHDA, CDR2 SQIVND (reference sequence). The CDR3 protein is CASSTTVNTEAFF. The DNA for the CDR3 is TGTGCCAGTAGTACGACAGTGAACACTGAAGCTTTCTTT. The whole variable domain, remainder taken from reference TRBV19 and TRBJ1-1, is DGGITQSPKYLFRKEGQNVTLSCEQNLNHDAMYWYRQDPGQGLRLIYYSQIVNDFQKGDIAEGYSVSREKKESFPLTVTSAQKNPTAFYLCASSTTVNTEAFFGQGTRLTVV.

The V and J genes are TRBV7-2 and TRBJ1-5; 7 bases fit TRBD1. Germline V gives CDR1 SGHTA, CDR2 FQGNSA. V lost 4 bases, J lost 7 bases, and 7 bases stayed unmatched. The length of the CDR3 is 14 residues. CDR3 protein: CASSYDREEQPQHF. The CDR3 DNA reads TGTGCCAGCAGCTATGACAGGGAGGAGCAGCCCCAGCATTTT. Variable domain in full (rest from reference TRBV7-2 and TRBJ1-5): GAGVSQSPSNKVTEKGKDVELRCDPISGHTALYWYRQSLGQGLEFLIYFQGNSAPDKSGLPSDRFSAERTGGSVSTLTIQRTQQEDSAVYLCASSYDREEQPQHFGDGTRLSIL.

This CDR3 is CASSVAIRGVTEAFF. In DNA, the CDR3 is TGTGCCAGCAGCGTAGCTATTCGGGGGGTCACTGAAGCTTTCTTT. This chain connects TRBV9 to TRBJ1-1, with a tentative D call TRBD1 (5 bases). Germline values: CDR1 SGDLS, CDR2 YYNGEE. CDR3 length equals 15 residues. Trimming stripped 0 bases from V and 4 bases from J, with 13 bases between. Looking up the rest from reference TRBV9 and TRBJ1-1 gives the full variable domain: DSGVTQTPKHLITATGQRVTLRCSPRSGDLSVYWYQQSLDQGLQFLIQYYNGEERAKGNILERFSAQQFPDLHSELNLSSLELGDSALYFCASSVAIRGVTEAFFGQGTRLTVV.

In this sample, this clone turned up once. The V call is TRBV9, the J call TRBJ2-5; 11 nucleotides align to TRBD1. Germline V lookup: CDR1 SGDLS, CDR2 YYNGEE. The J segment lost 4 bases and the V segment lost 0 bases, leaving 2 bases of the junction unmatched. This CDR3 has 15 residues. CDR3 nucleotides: TGTGCCAGCAGCGTAGAAGGGACAGGGGGAGAGACCCAGTACTTC. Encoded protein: CASSVEGTGGETQYF.

In nucleotides, the CDR3 is TGCAGCGAGGCCGAGAAAATCCAGGGGGCGGTGGCTTTCTTT. This gives the protein CSEAEKIQGAVAFF. The rearrangement links TRBV29-1 to TRBJ1-1, with TRBD1 identical over 8 bases. V shed 7 bases, J shed 11 bases, and the junction held 18 bases outside the gene matches. This CDR3 contains 14 residues. The germline gives CDR1 SQVTM, CDR2 ANQGSEA.